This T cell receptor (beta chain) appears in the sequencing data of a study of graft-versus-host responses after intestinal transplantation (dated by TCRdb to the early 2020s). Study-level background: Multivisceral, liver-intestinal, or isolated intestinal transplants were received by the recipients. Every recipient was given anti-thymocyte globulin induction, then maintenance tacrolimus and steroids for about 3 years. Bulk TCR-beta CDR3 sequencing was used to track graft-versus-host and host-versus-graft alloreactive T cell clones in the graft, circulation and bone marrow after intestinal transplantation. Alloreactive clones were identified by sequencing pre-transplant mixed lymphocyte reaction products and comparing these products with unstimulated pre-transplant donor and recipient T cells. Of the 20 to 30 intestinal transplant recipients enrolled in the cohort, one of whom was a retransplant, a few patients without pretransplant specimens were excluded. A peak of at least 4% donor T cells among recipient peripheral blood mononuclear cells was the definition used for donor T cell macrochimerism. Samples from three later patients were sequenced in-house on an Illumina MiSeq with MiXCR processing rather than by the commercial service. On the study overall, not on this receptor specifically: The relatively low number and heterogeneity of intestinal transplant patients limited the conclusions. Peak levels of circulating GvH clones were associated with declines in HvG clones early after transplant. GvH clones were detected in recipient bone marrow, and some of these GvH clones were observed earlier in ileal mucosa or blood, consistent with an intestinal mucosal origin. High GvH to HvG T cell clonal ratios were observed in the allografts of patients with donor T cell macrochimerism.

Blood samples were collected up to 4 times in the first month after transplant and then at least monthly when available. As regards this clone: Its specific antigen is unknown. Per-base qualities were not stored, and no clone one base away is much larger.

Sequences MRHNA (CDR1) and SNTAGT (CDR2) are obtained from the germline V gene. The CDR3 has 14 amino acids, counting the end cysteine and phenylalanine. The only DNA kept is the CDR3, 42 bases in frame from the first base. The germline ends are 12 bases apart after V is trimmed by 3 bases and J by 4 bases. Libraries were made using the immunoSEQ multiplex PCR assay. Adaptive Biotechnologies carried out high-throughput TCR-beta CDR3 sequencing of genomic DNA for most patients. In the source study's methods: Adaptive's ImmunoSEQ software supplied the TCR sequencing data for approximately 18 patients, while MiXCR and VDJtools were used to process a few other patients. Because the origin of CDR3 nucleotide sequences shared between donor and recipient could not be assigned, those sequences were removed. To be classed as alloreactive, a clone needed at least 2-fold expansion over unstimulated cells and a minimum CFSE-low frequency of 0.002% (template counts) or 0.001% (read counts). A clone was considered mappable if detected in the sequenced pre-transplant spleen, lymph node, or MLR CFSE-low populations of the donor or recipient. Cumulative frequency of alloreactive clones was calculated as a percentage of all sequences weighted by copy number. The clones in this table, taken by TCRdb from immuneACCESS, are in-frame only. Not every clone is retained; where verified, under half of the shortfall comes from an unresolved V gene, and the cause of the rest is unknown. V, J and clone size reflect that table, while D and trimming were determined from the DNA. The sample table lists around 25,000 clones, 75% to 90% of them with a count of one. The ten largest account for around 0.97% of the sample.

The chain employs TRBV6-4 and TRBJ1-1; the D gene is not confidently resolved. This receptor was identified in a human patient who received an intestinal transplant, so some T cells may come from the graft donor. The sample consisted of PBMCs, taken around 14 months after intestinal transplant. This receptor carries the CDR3 CASSEYGGVTEAFF. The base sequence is TGTGCCAGCAGTGAATATGGTGGAGTCACTGAAGCTTTCTTT.